This section outlines one T cell receptor beta chain sequence together with its context. Its target is unknown. These data come from a study of OX40 agonist ivuxolimab in advanced cancers. Trimming took 2 bases from V and 6 from J; bases not matched to a gene: 3. The CDR3 length is 14 residues. Looked up from germline, CDR1 is SQVTM and CDR2 is ANQGSEA. Notes on the study in general: No determination was made of the antigen specificity of the expanded peripheral T cells.

Autoimmune disease history or systemic immunosuppression led to patients being barred. Clones were read by immunoSEQ multiplex PCR, and TCRdb kept only the in-frame ones, dropping some. The repertoire holds some 100,000 clones, with around nine tenths as singletons. The rearrangement joins TRBV29-1 to TRBJ2-2, with 10 bases lining up with TRBD1. Specimen: CD4+ or CD8+ T cells sorted from blood, collected in a trial of the OX40 agonist ivuxolimab. The sequence derives from an adult with an advanced solid tumor such as melanoma, head and neck, liver or kidney cancer. In nucleotides, the CDR3 is TGCAGCGTTGAAACGGGACAGGGGCCCGGGGAGCTGTTTTTT. Its translation: CSVETGQGPGELFF.